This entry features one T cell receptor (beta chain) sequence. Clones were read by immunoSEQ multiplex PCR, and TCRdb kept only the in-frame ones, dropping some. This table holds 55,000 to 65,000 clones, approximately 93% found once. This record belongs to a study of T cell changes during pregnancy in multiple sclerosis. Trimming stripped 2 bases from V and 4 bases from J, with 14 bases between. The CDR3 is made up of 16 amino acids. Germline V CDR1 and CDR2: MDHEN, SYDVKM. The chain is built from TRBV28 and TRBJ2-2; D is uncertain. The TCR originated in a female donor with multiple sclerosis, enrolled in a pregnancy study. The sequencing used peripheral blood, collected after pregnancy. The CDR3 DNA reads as TGTGCCAGCAGTTTAATGGCAGGTTCGTTCACCGGGGAGCTGTTTTTT. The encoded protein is CASSLMAGSFTGELFF.